The 11 T cell receptor beta chains below all came from one sample that was sequenced in a study of T-cell reconstitution after alpha-beta-depleted transplantation in children (TCRdb year 2016). Library preparation employed PCR. Data came from an Illumina HiSeq 2500. To normalize quantification of the TCRbeta repertoire, the TCR libraries were built with molecular barcoding that relied on unique molecular identifiers. The public reads were quality trimmed at Q25 with fastp and then assembled into clones with MiXCR by TCRdb, keeping productive beta chains. Every distinct CDR3 protein forms one entry, paired with its most common genes and DNA. The sample has some 150,000 distinct CDR3 sequences on record, 8% to 10% of them singletons. The ten largest clones add up to about a sixth of the sample. This specimen's treatment or condition label, interpreted: allogeneic hematopoietic cell transplantation with graft depleted of TCRalphabeta T cells and CD19 B cells.

Sequencing used PBMCs, mostly from graft donor cells, obtained 180 days after TCRalphabeta/CD19-depleted stem cell transplant. Receptor source: a female patient aged 2-15 years who had a stem cell transplant for congenital amegakaryocytic thrombocytopenia, so the T cells may come from the graft donor.

This chain joins TRBV20-1 and TRBJ2-5; D gene uncertain. The CDR3 length is 16 residues. Trimming shortened V by 6 bases and J by 3 bases, and 23 bases separated the two germline ends. Germline CDR1 is DFQATT and CDR2 is SNEGSKA (reference sequence). CDR3 in amino acids: CSAEWSFRPTEETQYF. The CDR3 nucleotides read TGCAGTGCCGAGTGGTCGTTCCGGCCCACGGAAGAGACCCAGTACTTC.

There are a few counts of this clonotype. The rearrangement uses TRBV5-1 and TRBJ1-2; 7 nucleotides match TRBD1. With V trimmed by 4 bases and J by 4 bases, 4 bases remained unmatched. Germline V gene lookup returns CDR1 SGHRS and CDR2 YFSETQ. This CDR3 is 13 amino acids long. The CDR3 region is CASSTDRAYGYTF. DNA of the CDR3: TGCGCCAGCAGCACCGACAGGGCCTATGGCTACACCTTC.

Many counts were recorded for this clonotype. The V gene is TRBV20-1, the J gene TRBJ2-3; D not certain. Germline V CDR1 and CDR2: DFQATT, SNEGSKA (reference sequence). Trimming left V 1 base short and J 10 bases short, with 15 bases between. This CDR3 spans 13 amino acids. Here the CDR3 reads CSARARLLRAQYF. CDR3 sequence (DNA): TGCAGTGCTAGAGCCCGGCTACTTCGGGCGCAGTATTTT.

The chain uses TRBV19 and TRBJ2-1; 8 bases are a match to TRBD2. Germline loops: CDR1 LNHDA, CDR2 SQIVND (reference sequence). Trimming removed 2 bases from V and 6 bases from J; junction bases left unmatched: 3. This CDR3 has 14 residues. DNA of the CDR3: TGTGCCAGTAGTATACGGCGGGAGGCCAATGAGCAGTTCTTC. Encoded protein: CASSIRREANEQFF.

This clonotype was found many times. The chain has TRBV11-1 and TRBJ2-2, with 10 positions matching TRBD1. The CDR3 is 15 residues long. The V segment lost 4 bases and the J segment 7 bases; nucleotides outside the gene matches: 6. The V gene's germline CDR1 is SGHAT and CDR2 FQDESV (reference sequence). The CDR3 is CASSSPGQGYGELFF. The CDR3 coding sequence is TGTGCCAGCAGCTCACCGGGACAGGGGTACGGGGAGCTGTTTTTT.

This clonotype appeared many times. The J gene is TRBJ2-7, the V gene TRBV7-2; no clear D gene. V dropped 1 base and J dropped 3 bases, with 10 bases sitting between them. CDR1 is SGHTA and CDR2 is FQGNSA in the germline V gene. CDR3 length equals 14 residues. The CDR3 loop is CASSLGHTDYEQYF. CDR3 DNA: TGTGCCAGCAGCTTAGGTCACACGGACTACGAGCAGTACTTC.

In its sample, this clonotype was seen many times. The chain is built from TRBV11-2 and TRBJ1-2; D unclear. Trimming stripped 2 bases from V and 3 bases from J, with 13 bases between. The CDR3 sequence is 15 residues long. Germline V gives CDR1 SGHAT, CDR2 FQNNGV. CDR3 in DNA: TGTGCCAGCAGCTTATACCCCTTATTTTACTATGGCTACACCTTC. It translates to CASSLYPLFYYGYTF. Full variable domain (remainder filled in from reference TRBV11-2 and TRBJ1-2): EAGVAQSPRYKIIEKRQSVAFWCNPISGHATLYWYQQILGQGPKLLIQFQNNGVVDDSQLPKDRFSAERLKGVDSTLKIQPAKLEDSAVYLCASSLYPLFYYGYTFGSGTRLTVV.

At least ten counts were recorded for this clonotype. V is TRBV20-1 and J is TRBJ2-7; 8 bases align to TRBD2. J was trimmed by 5 bases and V by 6 bases; bases with no gene match: 12. The CDR3 has 14 amino acids. Germline V gene lookup returns CDR1 DFQATT and CDR2 SNEGSKA (reference sequence). The CDR3 DNA sequence: TGCAGTGCCAAAGGGGGACTAGAGAGGCACGAGCAGTACTTC. It translates to CSAKGGLERHEQYF.

Comments on this clonotype: One junction end disagrees with the germline gene, perhaps due to a read error. J is TRBJ1-2 and V is TRBV18; the match to TRBD1 covers 9 bases. CDR1 and CDR2 (germline): KGHSH, LQKENI. The CDR3 has 15 residues. DNA of the CDR3: TGTGCCAGCTCACGAGAAAGACAGGGGGACTATGGATACAACTTC. The encoded protein is CASSRERQGDYGYNF. Using reference TRBV18 and TRBJ1-2 for the parts outside the CDR3, the full variable domain is NAGVMQNPRHLVRRRGQEARLRCSPMKGHSHVYWYRQLPEEGLKFMVYLQKENIIDESGMPKERFSAEFPKEGPSILRIQQVVRGDSAAYFCASSRERQGDYGYNFGSGTRLTVV.

This clonotype has a count of ten or more. The J gene is TRBJ2-2, the V gene TRBV12-3 or TRBV12-4; 11 bases agree with TRBD1. V was clipped by 11 bases and J by 3 bases; unmatched bases: 8. The CDR3 loop spans 15 amino acids. CDR3 sequence reads: CAGLGTGGDTGELFF. CDR3 DNA sequence: TGTGCCGGGCTAGGGACAGGGGGGGACACCGGGGAGCTGTTTTTT.

This clonotype is medium-sized in the sample. The genes are TRBV6-6 and TRBJ2-7, with 9 bases matching TRBD2. Losses at the gene ends were 6 bases for V and 2 bases for J; bases not matched to a gene: 8. The CDR3 loop spans 15 amino acids. In germline, CDR1 is MNHNY, CDR2 SVGAGI (reference sequence). CDR3 sequence reads: CASRNGAGGAYEQYF. As DNA, the CDR3 is TGTGCCAGCAGAAACGGGGCGGGAGGGGCCTACGAGCAGTACTTC.